These 14 T cell receptor beta chains were all obtained from the same sample, sequenced in a study of T cell responses to AZD1222 COVID-19 vaccine. Sequencing was performed with immunoSEQ multiplex PCR; in TCRdb, only in-frame clones are kept and a portion is missing. The sample shows fewer than 85,000 clones, 85% to 90% of them seen only once. The sequenced sample was peripheral blood, obtained 28 days after the second AZD1222 dose. The origin of the receptors is an adult who received the AZD1222 COVID-19 vaccine.

In this sample, this clone turned up a few times. V usage is TRBV6-2 or TRBV6-3 and J usage is TRBJ2-5; D remains unclear. The CDR3 extends over 13 amino acids. Looked up from germline, CDR1 is MNHEY and CDR2 is SVGEGT. Trimming removed 6 bases from V and 4 bases from J, with 12 bases in between. The CDR3 nucleotides read TGTGCCAGCAGCAACGGCCCGGTAGAGACCCAGTACTTC. The encoded protein is CASSNGPVETQYF.

The chain combines TRBV21-1 with TRBJ1-6. TRBV21-1 is a listed pseudogene. The CDR3 is 15 residues long. For the CDR3, the DNA is TGTGCCAGCAGCCAAGACGCCACCGGTAATTCACCCCTCCACTTT. As protein: CASSQDATGNSPLHF.

CDR3 in amino acids: CASSGQALSYGYTF. The CDR3 nucleotides read TGTGCCAGCAGCGGGCAGGCGTTGAGCTATGGCTACACCTTC. The V and J genes are TRBV7-9 and TRBJ1-2; D unresolved. The CDR3 is made up of 14 amino acids. The germline V gene encodes CDR1 SEHNR and CDR2 FQNEAQ (reference sequence). Trimming pared 5 bases from V and 4 bases from J, leaving 14 bases between.

The chain links TRBV5-1 to TRBJ2-7, with 8 bases aligning to TRBD1. The V gene end was trimmed by 0 bases and the J gene end by 3 bases; junction bases not matched to a gene: 5. CDR3 size: 15 residues. Per the germline V gene, CDR1 is SGHRS and CDR2 is YFSETQ. DNA of the CDR3: TGCGCCAGCAGCTTGGTCGCAGGGGGCATCTACGAGCAGTACTTC. Translated, it gives CASSLVAGGIYEQYF.

This chain uses TRBV7-9 with TRBJ1-1; D is unresolved. This CDR3 has 13 amino acids. V lost 8 bases and J 1 base, leaving 11 bases between the germline ends. CDR1 SEHNR and CDR2 FQNEAQ come from the germline V gene (reference sequence). The CDR3, as DNA: TGTGCCAGCGATCTGGACCCGAACACTGAAGCTTTCTTT. It is translated as CASDLDPNTEAFF. Combining the CDR3 with reference TRBV7-9 and TRBJ1-1 gives the whole variable domain DTGVSQNPRHKITKRGQNVTFRCDPISEHNRLYWYRQTLGQGPEFLTYFQNEAQLEKSRLLSDRFSAERPKGSFSTLEIQRTEQGDSAMYLCASDLDPNTEAFFGQGTRLTVV.

The CDR3 DNA reads TGCGCCAGCAGCTTGTGGAACGGGAATGAAAAACTGTTTTTT. It is translated as CASSLWNGNEKLFF. The gene calls are TRBV5-1 and TRBJ1-4; D is unresolved. The CDR3 runs 14 residues. The germline V and J ends were trimmed by 1 base and 5 bases, with 9 bases remaining between them. Germline CDR1 reads SGHRS; CDR2 reads YFSETQ.

This clone was observed once. V is TRBV29-1 and J is TRBJ1-1; 9 positions match TRBD1. V dropped 6 bases and J dropped 10; count of bases not matched to a gene: 9. Germline values: CDR1 SQVTM, CDR2 ANQGSEA. The CDR3 loop spans 12 amino acids. CDR3 in amino acids: CSVGQGRGGAFF. The CDR3 nucleotides are TGCAGCGTCGGACAGGGGCGAGGTGGAGCTTTCTTT.

The rearrangement joins TRBV20-1 to TRBJ1-2; D is ambiguous. The CDR3 has 10 amino acids. Trimming removed 7 bases at V and 6 bases at J, with 9 bases between. Germline V gene data show CDR1 as DFQATT and CDR2 as SNEGSKA (reference sequence). The CDR3 region has the DNA TGCAGTGTTCCCGGCGATGGCTACACCTTC. Amino acid sequence: CSVPGDGYTF.

The chain uses TRBV12-3 or TRBV12-4 and TRBJ2-7; D unclear. V lost 6 bases and J lost 4, with 7 bases in between. The CDR3 extends over 11 amino acids. Here the CDR3 DNA reads TGTGCCAGCAGCGCTCGTTACGAGCAGTACTTC. Its protein is CASSARYEQYF.

The gene calls are TRBV4-3 and TRBJ2-2; D uncertain. V lost 2 bases to trimming and J lost 4 bases, with 14 bases between them. This CDR3 contains 16 residues. The germline gives CDR1 LGHNA, CDR2 YSLEER. CDR3 protein: CASSQFTQVSTGELFF. CDR3 bases: TGCGCCAGCAGCCAATTCACCCAAGTTAGCACCGGGGAGCTGTTTTTT.

V and J are TRBV5-4 and TRBJ2-1; 8 bases map to TRBD1. The CDR3 is 15 residues long. J was trimmed by 3 bases and V by 4 bases; bases with no gene match: 6. The germline CDR1 and CDR2 sequences are SGHNT and YYREEE (reference sequence). CDR3 nucleotide sequence: TGTGCCAGCAGCCTGACAGGGGTACTCTACAATGAGCAGTTCTTC. This codes for CASSLTGVLYNEQFF. Supplemented by reference TRBV5-4 and TRBJ2-1, the full variable domain reads ETGVTQSPTHLIKTRGQQVTLRCSSQSGHNTVSWYQQALGQGPQFIFQYYREEENGRGNFPPRFSGLQFPNYSSELNVNALELDDSALYLCASSLTGVLYNEQFFGPGTRLTVL.

The chain has TRBV4-3 and TRBJ1-6; D is uncertain. Trimming took off 3 bases at V and 7 bases at J, with 10 bases between the two ends. The CDR3 runs 14 residues. Germline assignment: CDR1 LGHNA and CDR2 YSLEER. CDR3 nucleotides: TGCGCCAGCAGCCAGGCAGGTCCCAATTCACCCCTCCACTTT. Its protein product is CASSQAGPNSPLHF.

This chain joins TRBV6-1 and TRBJ1-5, with D unresolved. Germline CDR1 reads MNHNS; CDR2 reads SASEGT. V shed 2 bases and J shed 11 bases, with 13 bases lying between them. This CDR3 is 13 amino acids long. CDR3 sequence (DNA): TGTGCCAGCAGTGAAAGGGTCTTTTACGCCCAGCATTTT. It specifies CASSERVFYAQHF.

This chain links TRBV5-1 with TRBJ1-1; D perhaps matches TRBD1 (5 bases). Germline assignment: CDR1 SGHRS and CDR2 YFSETQ. The CDR3 contains 14 residues. Trimming took 4 bases from V and 3 from J, leaving 13 bases between them. CDR3 amino acids: CASSVVVGDTEAFF. CDR3 nucleotide sequence: TGCGCCAGCAGCGTGGTAGTGGGGGACACTGAAGCTTTCTTT.